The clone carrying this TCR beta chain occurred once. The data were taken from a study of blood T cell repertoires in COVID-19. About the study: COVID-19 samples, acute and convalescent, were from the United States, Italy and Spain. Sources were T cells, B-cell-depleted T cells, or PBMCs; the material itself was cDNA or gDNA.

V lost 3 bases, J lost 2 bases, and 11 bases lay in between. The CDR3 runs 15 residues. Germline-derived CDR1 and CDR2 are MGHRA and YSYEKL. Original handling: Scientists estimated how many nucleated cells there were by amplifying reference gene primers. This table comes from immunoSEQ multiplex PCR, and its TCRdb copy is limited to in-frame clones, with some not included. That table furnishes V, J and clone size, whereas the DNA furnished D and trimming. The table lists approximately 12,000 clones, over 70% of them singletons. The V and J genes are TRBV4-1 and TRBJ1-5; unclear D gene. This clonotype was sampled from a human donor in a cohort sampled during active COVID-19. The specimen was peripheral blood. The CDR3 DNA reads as TGCGCCAGCAGCCAGGAGGAGGGTCGCAATCAGCCCCAGCATTTT. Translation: CASSQEEGRNQPQHF.